This entry lists 17 T cell receptor beta chains sequenced from one sample in a study of technical replicates of blood from a few donors. The repertoire was sequenced with immunoSEQ multiplex PCR; TCRdb's copy has only in-frame clones and lacks some. There are more than 10,000 clones in the sample; 90% to 95% occur only once, and roughly 7% lies in the top ten. Sequenced: PBMCs. All receptors come from a human donor in good health.

The chain is built from TRBV5-6 and TRBJ1-1; a possible D gene is TRBD1 (6 bases). This CDR3 comprises 14 residues. V dropped 4 bases and J dropped 4 bases, with 14 bases sitting between them. CDR1 SGHDT and CDR2 YYEEEE come from the germline V gene. The DNA of the CDR3 is TGTGCCAGCAGCGTTCAGGGGCTGGGCACTGAAGCTTTCTTT. It codes for CASSVQGLGTEAFF.

This sequence joins TRBV19 and TRBJ2-1; 8 bases are shared with TRBD1. The germline V gene has CDR1 LNHDA and CDR2 SQIVND (reference sequence). V lost 3 bases, J lost 10 bases, and 2 bases stayed unmatched. The CDR3 has 12 residues. DNA for the CDR3: TGTGCCAGTAGTATTGGACAGGGAGAGCAGTTCTTC. Translating it yields CASSIGQGEQFF.

CDR3 region: CASGFGQGASGELFF. The CDR3 coding sequence is TGTGCTAGTGGTTTCGGCCAGGGGGCGTCCGGGGAGCTGTTTTTT. The chain combines TRBV12-5 with TRBJ2-2; 8 nucleotides agree with TRBD1. J lost 6 bases, V lost 3 bases, and 6 bases had no gene match. The germline gives CDR1 LGHNT, CDR2 FRNRAP. This CDR3 spans 15 amino acids.

The V call is TRBV5-1, the J call TRBJ2-2; 13 positions match TRBD2. The V and J ends lost 4 bases and 0 bases, in that order; junction bases with no gene match: 3. CDR1 and CDR2 from the germline V gene are SGHRS and YFSETQ. This CDR3 spans 17 amino acids. This CDR3 is CASSPGLAGTNTGELFF. The DNA of the CDR3 is TGCGCCAGCAGCCCGGGACTAGCGGGAACGAACACCGGGGAGCTGTTTTTT.

The chain recombines TRBV30 with TRBJ2-5, with 9 bases aligning to TRBD1. CDR1 and CDR2 (germline): GTSNPN, SVGIG (reference sequence). The CDR3 spans 14 residues. V was pared by 2 bases and J by 5 bases, with 6 bases of the junction left unmatched. The CDR3 here is CAWSPGTGTETQYF. CDR3 DNA: TGTGCCTGGAGTCCCGGGACAGGGACGGAGACCCAGTACTTC.

This clone was seen once. This rearrangement joins TRBV6-5 to TRBJ1-5, with TRBD1 identical over 7 bases. Per germline, CDR1 MNHEY and CDR2 SVGAGI. The CDR3 totals 15 residues. V lost 5 bases, J lost 2 bases, and 6 bases stayed unmatched. As DNA, the CDR3 is TGTGCCAGCAGTCCGCAGGGGGTTGGCAATCAGCCCCAGCATTTT. Residues: CASSPQGVGNQPQHF.

The count of this clone is one. This rearrangement joins TRBV5-1 to TRBJ1-1; D not resolved. Germline CDR1 and CDR2: SGHRS and YFSETQ. Trimming left V 4 bases short and J 4 bases short, with 17 bases between. CDR3 length equals 15 residues. The CDR3 nucleotides are TGCGCCAGCAGCCCGGCGGACGGTGGGAGCACTGAAGCTTTCTTT. Encoded protein: CASSPADGGSTEAFF.

The chain recombines TRBV7-9 with TRBJ2-3, with 7 bases aligning to TRBD1. The CDR3 totals 17 residues. CDR1 and CDR2 (germline): SEHNR, FQNEAQ (reference sequence). J was trimmed by 6 bases and V by 5 bases; bases with no gene match: 17. The CDR3 sequence: CASSAPRDSRGADTQYF. In DNA form, the CDR3 reads TGTGCCAGCAGCGCACCCCGGGACAGCCGAGGGGCGGATACGCAGTATTTT.

The rearrangement links TRBV27 to TRBJ2-1, with 13 nucleotides matching TRBD2. Germline trimming cut 2 bases from V and 13 bases from J; bases unmatched to any gene: 5. This CDR3 comprises 14 residues. Germline V CDR1 and CDR2: MNHEY, SMNVEV (reference sequence). The CDR3 reads CASSLTSGRARQFF. The CDR3 nucleotides read TGTGCCAGCAGTTTAACTAGCGGGAGGGCTCGACAGTTCTTC.

This sequence joins TRBV6-5 and TRBJ1-5; D is possibly TRBD1 (6 bases). Trimming shortened V by 4 bases and J by 4 bases, and 8 bases separated the two germline ends. Germline assignment: CDR1 MNHEY and CDR2 SVGAGI. This CDR3 is built from 13 residues. For the CDR3, the DNA is TGTGCCAGCAGTTGGACAGTTAATCAGCCCCAGCATTTT. Its protein is CASSWTVNQPQHF.

J is TRBJ1-2 and V is TRBV7-9; D is unclear. Germline CDR1 and CDR2: SEHNR and FQNEAQ (reference sequence). V was cut by 7 bases and J by 1 base, with 13 bases left in between. The CDR3 has 14 residues. CDR3 DNA: TGTGCCAGCACCCCGACGGGGAGTAACTATGGCTACACCTTC. Translation: CASTPTGSNYGYTF.

The gene calls are TRBV7-9 and TRBJ2-1; 10 bases are shared with TRBD1. Germline CDR1 SEHNR, CDR2 FQNEAQ (reference sequence). Unmatched junction bases numbered 2, after V lost 5 bases and J lost 7 bases. CDR3 size: 13 residues. The chain's CDR3 is CASSRDRGNEQFF. The CDR3 coding sequence is TGTGCCAGCAGCCGGGACAGGGGAAATGAGCAGTTCTTC. The full variable domain, with the rest looked up from reference TRBV7-9 and TRBJ2-1, is DTGVSQNPRHKITKRGQNVTFRCDPISEHNRLYWYRQTLGQGPEFLTYFQNEAQLEKSRLLSDRFSAERPKGSFSTLEIQRTEQGDSAMYLCASSRDRGNEQFFGPGTRLTVL.

This clone occurred once. J is TRBJ2-7 and V is TRBV27; 11 positions match TRBD1. From germline, CDR1 is MNHEY and CDR2 SMNVEV (reference sequence). Trimming cost V 3 bases and J 1 base; bases outside gene matches: 2. The CDR3 spans 15 residues. The CDR3 is CASSFGQGASYEQYF. CDR3 DNA: TGTGCCAGCAGTTTCGGACAGGGGGCGTCCTACGAGCAGTACTTC.

In its sample, this clone was seen once. V gene TRBV11-3 combines with J gene TRBJ2-1; perhaps TRBD1 as D (5 bases). Germline V CDR1 and CDR2: SGHNT, YENEEA. The CDR3 is 13 amino acids. V lost 2 bases and J 8 bases, leaving 10 bases between the germline ends. DNA of the CDR3: TGTGCCAGCAGCTTAAGCAGGGAACATGAGCAGTTCTTC. It specifies CASSLSREHEQFF. The full variable domain, rest sourced from reference TRBV11-3 and TRBJ2-1, is EAGVVQSPRYKIIEKKQPVAFWCNPISGHNTLYWYLQNLGQGPELLIRYENEEAVDDSQLPKDRFSAERLKGVDSTLKIQPAELGDSAVYLCASSLSREHEQFFGPGTRLTVL.

This chain connects TRBV5-1 to TRBJ2-4; 8 positions agree with TRBD2. The CDR3 runs to 16 residues. Germline loops: CDR1 SGHRS, CDR2 YFSETQ. The J segment lost 10 bases and the V segment lost 4 bases, leaving 16 bases of the junction unmatched. CDR3: CASSESGGRQKRIQYF. For the CDR3, the DNA is TGCGCCAGCAGCGAGAGCGGGGGACGCCAAAAACGGATTCAGTACTTC.

CDR3 loop: CASSQGQTYEQYF. CDR3 coding DNA: TGTGCCAGCAGCCAGGGACAAACCTACGAGCAGTACTTC. This sequence joins TRBV7-9 and TRBJ2-7; possibly TRBD1 for D (6 bases). The ends were cut back, 5 bases at V and 2 bases at J, with 10 bases in the middle. This CDR3 contains 13 residues. Germline V gene lookup returns CDR1 SEHNR and CDR2 FQNEAQ (reference sequence).

The CDR3 sequence is CASSHPGLGKREYTGELFF. As DNA, the CDR3 is TGCGCCAGCAGCCACCCGGGGTTAGGAAAGCGGGAGTACACCGGGGAGCTGTTTTTT. The V call is TRBV4-1, the J call TRBJ2-2; 8 bases map to TRBD2. This CDR3 contains 19 residues. Germline V gives CDR1 MGHRA, CDR2 YSYEKL. Trimming removed 3 bases from V and 3 bases from J; junction bases left unmatched: 15.